This TCR beta chain was identified in a study of PD-1 blockade in classical Hodgkin lymphoma. The patients all showed relapse after autologous stem cell transplantation, while their brentuximab vedotin exposure varied. Classification of best responses gave complete response, partial response or progressive disease. A word on this clone: Its antigen remains unidentified.

Study-level results: Nothing has yet pinned down what causes the repertoire differences, possibly disease activity or prior therapy. Patients with an early start, nivolumab under 1 year after ASCT, were excluded. Diversity similar to that of newly diagnosed patients was seen at baseline in complete responders.

Trimming left V 4 bases short and J 5 bases short, with 12 bases between. CDR1 and CDR2 from the germline V gene are SGHNT and YYREEE (reference sequence). The CDR3 totals 13 residues. The protocol was immunoSEQ multiplex PCR, while the TCRdb copy is restricted to in-frame clones and leaves out a portion. The profile shows some 39,000 clones, almost 90% of them singletons. The material sequenced was peripheral blood mononuclear cells (PBMCs), taken at baseline. The source of this sequence is a human donor with classical Hodgkin lymphoma. The V call is TRBV5-4, the J call TRBJ2-5; no clear D. The CDR3 here is CASSVLPGETQYF. CDR3 nucleotides: TGTGCCAGCAGCGTCCTACCCGGGGAGACCCAGTACTTC.